The 16 T cell receptor beta chains presented below share a single source sample, sequenced in a study of cytomegalovirus exposure and HLA in healthy donors. PCR involved 60 Vbeta and 13 Jbeta primers. Produced via immunoSEQ multiplex PCR; TCRdb's table is partial and in-frame only. The sample yields around 150,000 clones, roughly 81% seen once. Sequencing was carried out using PBMCs. Receptors were obtained from a man aged 18 to 29 in good health and CMV-seropositive.

For the CDR3, the DNA is TGTGCCTGGACTCCACAGATGAACACTGAAGCTTTCTTT. It specifies CAWTPQMNTEAFF. The chain couples TRBV30 to TRBJ1-1; D unresolved. Germline V gives CDR1 GTSNPN, CDR2 SVGIG (reference sequence). V lost 4 bases and J lost 0, with 9 bases in between. The CDR3 is 13 residues long.

This chain links TRBV7-8 with TRBJ2-7; D is perhaps TRBD2 (5 bases). CDR3 length equals 15 residues. In germline, CDR1 is SGHVS, CDR2 FQNEAQ. The V and J ends lost 2 bases and 2 bases respectively, with 13 bases between them. This CDR3 reads CASSLNPGIAYEQYF. CDR3 bases: TGTGCCAGCAGCTTAAACCCGGGGATAGCCTACGAGCAGTACTTC.

The V call is TRBV5-6, the J call TRBJ2-7; D perhaps matches TRBD2 (5 bases). This CDR3 is 15 amino acids long. CDR1 is SGHDT, CDR2 YYEEEE, per germline. Between the trimmed V and J ends, which lost 2 bases and 7 bases, there was a span of 19 bases. In nucleotides, the CDR3 is TGTGCCAGCAGCTTTACGCCAGTGTTGCGCGGGGAGCAGTACTTC. Protein product: CASSFTPVLRGEQYF.

The V and J genes are TRBV30 and TRBJ1-1; 8 nucleotides line up with TRBD1. This CDR3 contains 16 residues. V dropped 3 bases and J dropped 4; count of bases not matched to a gene: 13. Germline CDR1 reads GTSNPN; CDR2 reads SVGIG (reference sequence). The CDR3 loop reads CAWRRNFRGRSTEAFF. The CDR3 nucleotides are TGTGCCTGGAGGAGGAATTTCAGGGGGCGGAGCACTGAAGCTTTCTTT.

The chain combines TRBV18 with TRBJ1-2; the D is unclear. The V gene lost 6 bases and the J gene lost 8 bases, with 13 bases spanning the gap. CDR1 and CDR2 from the germline V gene are KGHSH and LQKENI. The CDR3 runs 12 residues. CDR3 in amino acids: CASSSEALGYTF. In DNA form, the CDR3 reads TGTGCCAGCTCTTCAGAGGCTTTGGGCTACACCTTC. Combining the CDR3 with reference TRBV18 and TRBJ1-2 gives the whole variable domain NAGVMQNPRHLVRRRGQEARLRCSPMKGHSHVYWYRQLPEEGLKFMVYLQKENIIDESGMPKERFSAEFPKEGPSILRIQQVVRGDSAAYFCASSSEALGYTFGSGTRLTVV.

The chain has TRBV4-3 and TRBJ1-2; 11 bases line up with TRBD1. CDR3 length equals 14 residues. With 3 bases clipped from V and 8 bases from J, the junction kept 5 bases outside the gene matches. Germline-derived CDR1 and CDR2 are LGHNA and YSLEER. The CDR3 coding sequence is TGCGCCAGCAGCCAGGGACAGGGGGTAGGAGGCTACACCTTC. Its protein product is CASSQGQGVGGYTF.

The V and J genes are TRBV19 and TRBJ2-7, with D uncertain. This CDR3 comprises 13 residues. Germline CDR1 and CDR2: LNHDA and SQIVND (reference sequence). V lost 2 bases, J lost 7 bases, and 12 bases lay in between. This CDR3 is CASSIRGELEQYF. CDR3 DNA sequence: TGTGCCAGTAGTATACGAGGCGAATTGGAGCAGTACTTC.

This clone has a single count. V and J are TRBV7-9 and TRBJ2-5; 9 bases agree with TRBD2. Germline trimming cut 5 bases from V and 2 bases from J; bases unmatched to any gene: 9. Germline V gene lookup returns CDR1 SEHNR and CDR2 FQNEAQ (reference sequence). The CDR3 length is 16 residues. CDR3 coding DNA: TGTGCCAGCAGCCCCCGGGCTAGCGGGGCTCAAGAGACCCAGTACTTC. This gives the protein CASSPRASGAQETQYF.

The V and J genes are TRBV7-2 and TRBJ1-2, with TRBD1 as a possible D gene (5 bases). The CDR3 has 16 amino acids. V was pared by 5 bases and J by 0 bases, with 16 bases between. The germline gives CDR1 SGHTA, CDR2 FQGNSA. The CDR3 nucleotides read TGTGCCAGCAGCCCCGAAACGACAGCCACTAACTATGGCTACACCTTC. Amino acid sequence: CASSPETTATNYGYTF.

The gene calls are TRBV19 and TRBJ2-7; 7 bases match TRBD1. In germline, CDR1 is LNHDA, CDR2 SQIVND (reference sequence). Trimming at V came to 6 bases and at J to 6 bases, leaving 11 bases not matched to a gene. CDR3 length equals 14 residues. Here the CDR3 DNA reads TGTGCCAGTAGCCCACCCGGGACAGTATCCGAGCAGTACTTC. Encoded protein: CASSPPGTVSEQYF.

This chain uses TRBV19 with TRBJ1-2; D not certain. This CDR3 spans 14 amino acids. The V gene lost 2 bases and the J gene lost 2 bases, with 9 bases spanning the gap. CDR1 is LNHDA, CDR2 SQIVND, per germline (reference sequence). CDR3 nucleotide sequence: TGTGCCAGTAGTATAATTGACATGAACTATGGCTACACCTTC. It codes for CASSIIDMNYGYTF.

This chain joins TRBV27 and TRBJ2-7, with 7 bases fitting TRBD2. Germline CDR1 and CDR2: MNHEY and SMNVEV (reference sequence). The junction had 2 bases not matched to a gene; V was cut back by 5 bases and J by 1 base. The CDR3 is 13 residues long. The CDR3 DNA reads as TGTGCCAGCAGTCTGGGGGGGTCCTACGAGCAGTACTTC. Translating it yields CASSLGGSYEQYF.

The chain has TRBV6-5 and TRBJ1-1, with 7 bases lining up with TRBD1. V was pared by 2 bases and J by 1 base, with 4 bases of the junction left unmatched. Germline CDR1 is MNHEY and CDR2 is SVGAGI. This CDR3 spans 15 amino acids. The CDR3 DNA reads TGTGCCAGCAGTTACGGTCAGGGGGAGAACACTGAAGCTTTCTTT. Its protein is CASSYGQGENTEAFF.

The gene calls are TRBV6-6 and TRBJ2-1; 9 nucleotides line up with TRBD1. This CDR3 is built from 16 residues. Trimming at V came to 0 bases and at J to 6 bases, leaving 6 bases not matched to a gene. Germline CDR1 is MNHNY and CDR2 is SVGAGI (reference sequence). This chain's CDR3 is CASSYSTGTGRNEQFF. CDR3 sequence (DNA): TGTGCCAGCAGTTACTCAACCGGGACAGGGCGCAATGAGCAGTTCTTC.

This clone was detected only once. The chain links TRBV11-3 to TRBJ2-1; 7 nucleotides line up with TRBD1. Unmatched junction bases numbered 3, after V lost 1 base and J lost 3 bases. The germline gives CDR1 SGHNT, CDR2 YENEEA. This CDR3 is built from 15 residues. The CDR3 bases are TGTGCCAGCAGCTTAGGACAGGGCGACTACAATGAGCAGTTCTTC. Translated, it gives CASSLGQGDYNEQFF.

The rearrangement joins TRBV27 to TRBJ1-3; D is uncertain. V lost 2 bases and J 2 bases, leaving 13 bases between the germline ends. The germline CDR1 and CDR2 sequences are MNHEY and SMNVEV (reference sequence). The CDR3 has 16 residues. Written as DNA, the CDR3 is TGTGCCAGCAGTTTAACGATCCCCAGGCCTGGAAACACCATATATTTT. It codes for CASSLTIPRPGNTIYF.